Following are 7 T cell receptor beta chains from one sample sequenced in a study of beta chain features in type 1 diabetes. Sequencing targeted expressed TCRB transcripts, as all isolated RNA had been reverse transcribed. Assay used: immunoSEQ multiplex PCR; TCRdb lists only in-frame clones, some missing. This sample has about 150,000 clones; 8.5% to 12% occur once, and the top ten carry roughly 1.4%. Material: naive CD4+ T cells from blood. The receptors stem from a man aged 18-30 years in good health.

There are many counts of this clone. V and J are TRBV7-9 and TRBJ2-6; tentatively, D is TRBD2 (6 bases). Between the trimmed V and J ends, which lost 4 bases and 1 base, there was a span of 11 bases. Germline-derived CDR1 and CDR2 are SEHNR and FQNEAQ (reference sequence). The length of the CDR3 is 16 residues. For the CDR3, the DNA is TGTGCCAGCAGCTCGGGACTGACTTCTGGGGCCAACGTCCTGACTTTC. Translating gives CASSSGLTSGANVLTF.

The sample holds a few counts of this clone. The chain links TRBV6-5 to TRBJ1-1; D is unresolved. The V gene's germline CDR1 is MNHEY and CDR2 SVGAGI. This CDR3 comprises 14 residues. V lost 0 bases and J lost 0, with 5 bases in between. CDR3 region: CASSYSEMNTEAFF. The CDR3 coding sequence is TGTGCCAGCAGTTACTCAGAGATGAACACTGAAGCTTTCTTT.

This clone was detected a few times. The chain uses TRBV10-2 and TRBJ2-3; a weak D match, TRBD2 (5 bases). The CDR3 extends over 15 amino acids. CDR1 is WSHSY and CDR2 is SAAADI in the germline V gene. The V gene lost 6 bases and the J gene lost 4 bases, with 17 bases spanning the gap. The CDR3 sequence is CASRRLPAFPDTQYF. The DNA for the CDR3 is TGCGCCAGCAGAAGACTACCGGCCTTCCCAGATACGCAGTATTTT.

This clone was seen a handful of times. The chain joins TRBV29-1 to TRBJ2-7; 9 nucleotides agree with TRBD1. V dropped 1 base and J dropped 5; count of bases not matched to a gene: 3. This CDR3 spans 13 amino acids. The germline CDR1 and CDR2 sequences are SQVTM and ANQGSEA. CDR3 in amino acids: CSVEGDRGNEQYF. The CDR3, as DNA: TGCAGCGTTGAAGGTGACAGGGGGAACGAGCAGTACTTC.

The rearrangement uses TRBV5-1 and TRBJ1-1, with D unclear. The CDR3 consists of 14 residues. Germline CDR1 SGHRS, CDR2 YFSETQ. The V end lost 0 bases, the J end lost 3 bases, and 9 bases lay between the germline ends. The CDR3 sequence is CASSLVVADTEAFF. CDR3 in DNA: TGCGCCAGCAGCTTGGTCGTGGCAGACACTGAAGCTTTCTTT.

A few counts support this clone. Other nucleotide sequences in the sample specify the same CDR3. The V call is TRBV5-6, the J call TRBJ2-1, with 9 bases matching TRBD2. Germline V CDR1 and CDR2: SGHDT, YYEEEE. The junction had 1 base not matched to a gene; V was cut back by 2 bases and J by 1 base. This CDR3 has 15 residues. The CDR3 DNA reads TGTGCCAGCAGCTTAGGACTAGCGTCCTACAATGAGCAGTTCTTC. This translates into CASSLGLASYNEQFF.

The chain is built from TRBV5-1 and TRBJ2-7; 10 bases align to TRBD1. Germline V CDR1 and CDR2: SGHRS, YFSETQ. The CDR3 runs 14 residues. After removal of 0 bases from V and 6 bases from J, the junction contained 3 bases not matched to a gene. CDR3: CASSLDWTGGEQYF. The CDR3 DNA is TGCGCCAGCAGCTTGGATTGGACAGGGGGCGAGCAGTACTTC.